This TCR beta chain is drawn from a study of T cell responses to AZD1222 COVID-19 vaccine. Findings of the study overall: Spike-wide vaccine-associated CD4 TCRs dominated at 160-218 and 743-854.

This CDR3 contains 17 residues. Trimming cost V 0 bases and J 3 bases; bases outside gene matches: 8. Germline V lookup: CDR1 SGHAT, CDR2 FQNNGV. Using immunoSEQ multiplex PCR, the repertoire was profiled, and TCRdb retains in-frame clones only, with some absent. The sample lists roughly 150,000 clones, just under 95% seen once, with around 1.6% in the top ten. As concerns this clone: Its antigen remains unknown.

This TCR was sampled from an adult in good health. This sample comprised peripheral blood, obtained on day 0 of AZD1222 vaccination. This chain links TRBV11-2 with TRBJ2-3; 8 positions match TRBD1. The CDR3 loop reads CASSLDLFRGRTDTQYF. Written as DNA, the CDR3 is TGTGCCAGCAGCTTAGATTTGTTCAGGGGGCGAACAGATACGCAGTATTTT.